This TCR beta chain was documented in a study of blood T cell repertoires in COVID-19. Study summary: Researchers got acute and convalescent COVID-19 samples from the United States, Italy and Spain. From T cells, B-cell-depleted T cells, or PBMCs came the material, which was cDNA or gDNA.

The trim removed 2 bases at V and 7 bases at J, leaving 3 bases unmatched. CDR1 is MGHDK and CDR2 is SYGVNS in the germline V gene. This CDR3 is built from 13 residues. Authors' data handling: The assay estimated nucleated cells by amplifying reference gene primers. Measured with immunoSEQ multiplex PCR; TCRdb has only the in-frame clones, and not every one. V, J and clone size are taken as reported in that table, and D and trimming were inferred from the DNA itself. The sample records more than 95,000 clones, over 75% being singletons. This chain joins TRBV25-1 and TRBJ1-2; 8 bases align to TRBD1. Sequences were obtained from peripheral blood. This sequence was found in a woman of 80 years or more with acute or convalescent COVID-19. In nucleotides, the CDR3 is TGTGCCAGCAGTGAACCTCAGGGGGCTGGCTACACCTTC. As protein: CASSEPQGAGYTF.